This TCR beta chain was recorded in a study of blood T cell repertoires in COVID-19. Study-level information: COVID-19 samples collected from the United States, Italy and Spain covered acute and convalescent phases. PBMCs, B-cell-depleted T cells, or T cells provided the cDNA or gDNA that made up the material.

Original methodology: Reference gene primer amplification in the assay estimated nucleated cell counts. Libraries were prepared by immunoSEQ multiplex PCR; TCRdb keeps only in-frame clonotypes and omits some of them. Clone size and the V and J calls come from that table; the DNA yielded D and trimming. This table holds some 70,000 clones, 65% to 80% found once. Germline lookup yields CDR1 LNHNV and CDR2 YYDKDF (reference sequence). There are 13 residues in the CDR3. V was clipped by 8 bases and J by 0 bases, with 11 bases between them. The sample comprised peripheral blood. The receptor was derived from a woman aged 45-65 years with acute or convalescent COVID-19. The chain links TRBV15 to TRBJ2-7, with D possibly TRBD2 on 6 matching bases. CDR3: CATGYGSSYEQYF. Written as DNA, the CDR3 is TGTGCCACCGGTTACGGGAGCTCCTACGAGCAGTACTTC.